This record looks at one T cell receptor beta chain sequence and its context. This sample stems from a study of control samples from healthy donors and cancer patients. Sequenced by immunoSEQ multiplex PCR; TCRdb stores in-frame clones only, minus some. The sample lists around 110,000 clones, roughly 92% occurring once. The CDR3 is 14 residues long. Germline CDR1 is SGHRS and CDR2 is YFSETQ. Trimming left V 4 bases short and J 1 base short, with 9 bases between. The V and J genes are TRBV5-1 and TRBJ1-3; a possible D gene is TRBD1 (6 bases). The receptor's source is a young man in good health. The material sequenced was blood. This CDR3 is CASSPTGSGNTIYF. CDR3 in DNA: TGCGCCAGCAGCCCGACAGGATCTGGAAACACCATATATTTT.